What follows are 16 T cell receptor beta chains derived from one specimen sequenced in a study of T cell changes during pregnancy in multiple sclerosis. TCRdb keeps only in-frame clones here, not all; method: immunoSEQ multiplex PCR. In the table there are approximately 94,000 clones, over 80% of which are singletons. The sequences come from peripheral blood, collected after pregnancy. The source of these receptors is a female donor with multiple sclerosis, enrolled in a pregnancy study.

The chain joins TRBV2 to TRBJ1-5; TRBD1 is a possible D gene (6 bases). CDR1 and CDR2 from the germline V gene are SNHLY and FYNNEI. V was trimmed by 4 bases and J by 5 bases, leaving 12 bases between them. The length of the CDR3 is 14 residues. DNA for the CDR3: TGTGCCAGCAGTGGGGAAAACAGGGATCAGCCCCAGCATTTT. It translates to CASSGENRDQPQHF.

V is TRBV29-1 and J is TRBJ1-6, with D hard to call. This CDR3 is built from 17 residues. Trimming stripped 5 bases from V and 0 bases from J, with 17 bases between. The germline CDR1 and CDR2 sequences are SQVTM and ANQGSEA. In DNA, the CDR3 is TGCAGCGTTTTCATGGCGGAGGGTAGCTCCTATAATTCACCCCTCCACTTT. Encoded protein: CSVFMAEGSSYNSPLHF.

The gene calls are TRBV9 and TRBJ2-5; the D is unclear. Trimming shortened V by 5 bases and J by 1 base, and 9 bases separated the two germline ends. Germline CDR1 is SGDLS and CDR2 is YYNGEE. The CDR3 loop spans 13 amino acids. This chain's CDR3 is CASRELSQETQYF. CDR3 nucleotides: TGTGCCAGCAGAGAACTGAGCCAAGAGACCCAGTACTTC.

The V gene is TRBV5-4, the J gene TRBJ2-1, with 7 bases fitting TRBD2. V was clipped by 3 bases and J by 8 bases; unmatched bases: 5. Germline V CDR1 and CDR2: SGHNT, YYREEE (reference sequence). The CDR3 loop spans 13 amino acids. The CDR3 spells CASSWDYRDEQFF. CDR3 DNA: TGTGCCAGCAGCTGGGACTATAGGGATGAGCAGTTCTTC.

The chain uses TRBV21-1 and TRBJ1-6; the table names TRBD1, a call not compared with the DNA. TRBV21-1 is designated a pseudogene. The CDR3 length is 16 residues. As DNA, the CDR3 is TGTGCCAGCAGCAAAGTCGACAGCTCCTATAATTCACCCCTCCACTTT. It encodes CASSKVDSSYNSPLHF.

This clone was observed once. The V call is TRBV5-1, the J call TRBJ2-3; no clear D gene. Between the trimmed V and J ends, which lost 1 base and 0 bases, there was a span of 6 bases. The CDR3 sequence is 14 residues long. The V gene's germline CDR1 is SGHRS and CDR2 YFSETQ. The CDR3 bases are TGCGCCAGCAGCTTGATCGGGAGCACAGATACGCAGTATTTT. Amino acids: CASSLIGSTDTQYF.

This rearrangement joins TRBV28 to TRBJ1-2, with TRBD1 as a possible D gene (5 bases). CDR1 and CDR2 from the germline V gene are MDHEN and SYDVKM. The CDR3 consists of 13 residues. Trimming took off 2 bases at V and 4 bases at J, with 8 bases between the two ends. The CDR3 DNA is TGTGCCAGCAGTTTAAGGGGATTCTATGGCTACACCTTC. This gives the protein CASSLRGFYGYTF.

On this clone: Relative to the germline gene, one junction end is altered; a read error may explain this. This chain uses TRBV2 with TRBJ1-1; TRBD1 might be the D (6 bases). There are 16 residues in the CDR3. The germline CDR1 and CDR2 sequences are SNHLY and FYNNEI. The CDR3 protein is CASREAHRVGITEAFF. The CDR3 DNA reads TGTGCCAGCAGGGAAGCCCACAGGGTCGGGATCACTGAAGCTTTCTTT. Full variable domain (outside the CDR3, taken from reference TRBV2 and TRBJ1-1): EPEVTQTPSHQVTQMGQEVILRCVPISNHLYFYWYRQILGQKVEFLVSFYNNEISEKSEIFDDQFSVERPDGSNFTLKIRSTKLEDSAMYFCASREAHRVGITEAFFGQGTRLTVV.

A word on this clone: Distinct nucleotide sequences in the sample also encode this CDR3. This chain links TRBV2 with TRBJ2-1; 10 bases are a match to TRBD1. J was trimmed by 0 bases and V by 4 bases; bases with no gene match: 0. From germline, CDR1 is SNHLY and CDR2 FYNNEI. The CDR3 consists of 15 residues. The CDR3 spells CASSGTGGSYNEQFF. The CDR3 bases are TGTGCCAGCAGTGGGACAGGGGGCTCCTACAATGAGCAGTTCTTC.

The chain carries TRBV7-2 and TRBJ2-1; 7 nucleotides agree with TRBD1. Trimming cost V 7 bases and J 4 bases; bases outside gene matches: 7. This CDR3 comprises 14 residues. CDR1 is SGHTA, CDR2 FQGNSA, per germline. CDR3 loop: CASNRDRLYNEQFF. CDR3 nucleotide sequence: TGTGCCAGCAACCGGGACAGACTGTACAATGAGCAGTTCTTC.

The V gene is TRBV30, the J gene TRBJ2-4; 12 bases are a match to TRBD2. The germline V gene has CDR1 GTSNPN and CDR2 SVGIG (reference sequence). CDR3 length equals 15 residues. Trimming took 2 bases from V and 9 from J; bases not matched to a gene: 8. The chain's CDR3 is CAWSILAGGPSIQYF. CDR3 nucleotide sequence: TGTGCCTGGAGTATCCTAGCGGGGGGGCCAAGCATTCAGTACTTC.

The gene calls are TRBV19 and TRBJ1-6; D ambiguous. The CDR3 has 16 residues. Trimming left V 3 bases short and J 5 bases short, with 14 bases between. The V gene's germline CDR1 is LNHDA and CDR2 SQIVND (reference sequence). CDR3 sequence: CASSIGGWANNSPLHF. The CDR3 DNA reads as TGTGCCAGTAGTATCGGCGGGTGGGCCAATAATTCACCCCTCCACTTT.

The chain is built from TRBV5-1 and TRBJ2-2, with 8 bases that match TRBD1. Germline V gene lookup returns CDR1 SGHRS and CDR2 YFSETQ. The CDR3 covers 15 residues. With 4 bases clipped from V and 6 bases from J, the junction kept 8 bases outside the gene matches. CDR3 region: CASSEMGQVAGELFF. The DNA for the CDR3 is TGCGCCAGCAGCGAAATGGGACAGGTAGCCGGGGAGCTGTTTTTT. The full variable domain, in which reference TRBV5-1 and TRBJ2-2 provide the parts outside the CDR3, is KAGVTQTPRYLIKTRGQQVTLSCSPISGHRSVSWYQQTPGQGLQFLFEYFSETQRNKGNFPGRFSGRQFSNSRSEMNVSTLELGDSALYLCASSEMGQVAGELFFGEGSRLTVL.

The V call is TRBV10-3, the J call TRBJ1-1; D is unclear. The CDR3 contains 14 residues. The V end was cut by 0 bases, the J end by 1 base, with 6 bases between. Germline lookup yields CDR1 ENHRY and CDR2 SYGVKD. The chain's CDR3 is CAISESHPNTEAFF. In nucleotides, the CDR3 is TGTGCCATCAGTGAGTCCCATCCGAACACTGAAGCTTTCTTT.

In DNA form, the CDR3 reads TGTGCCAGCAGCCCCGGGGGGGCATTGTGGACCCAGTACTTC. Its protein product is CASSPGGALWTQYF. This rearrangement joins TRBV7-9 to TRBJ2-5, with 8 bases lining up with TRBD2. J lost 7 bases, V lost 5 bases, and 9 bases had no gene match. CDR1 and CDR2 (germline): SEHNR, FQNEAQ (reference sequence). The CDR3 is made up of 14 amino acids. The variable domain in full, completed from reference TRBV7-9 and TRBJ2-5, reads DTGVSQNPRHKITKRGQNVTFRCDPISEHNRLYWYRQTLGQGPEFLTYFQNEAQLEKSRLLSDRFSAERPKGSFSTLEIQRTEQGDSAMYLCASSPGGALWTQYFGPGTRLLVL.

This chain connects TRBV5-4 to TRBJ1-1; D might be TRBD1 (6 bases). V lost 4 bases and J 2 bases, leaving 9 bases between the germline ends. From germline, CDR1 is SGHNT and CDR2 YYREEE (reference sequence). The CDR3 extends over 13 amino acids. The CDR3, as DNA: TGTGCCAGCAGCGAGGACAGTAACACTGAAGCTTTCTTT. Protein sequence: CASSEDSNTEAFF.